The 16 T cell receptor beta chains presented below share a single source sample, sequenced in a study of neurological immune-mediated disorders (dated by TCRdb to about 2019). Library generation was performed with 5' RACE. TCRdb names Illumina HiSeq 2500 as the instrument used. TCRdb trimmed public reads at Q25 via fastp, called clones via MiXCR and kept in-frame beta chains. Each CDR3 protein gets just one entry, which takes the most common genes and DNA from the rows behind it. Within this sample are around 90,000 distinct CDR3 sequences, with roughly an eighth of them counted one time only. Roughly 4.8% of the sample is taken by the ten largest. The sample's time point label, in plain terms: longitudinal time-point 2. The sample consisted of PBMCs. These receptors were taken from a female donor with HTLV-1-associated myelopathy (HAM/TSP).

This clonotype was observed many times. The chain uses TRBV12-3 or TRBV12-4 and TRBJ1-4; unclear D gene. With 8 bases removed from V and 8 bases from J, the gap between germline ends came to 15 bases. The CDR3 loop spans 13 amino acids. CDR3 amino acids: CASASRGGEKLFF. In nucleotides, the CDR3 is TGTGCCAGCGCCTCCCGGGGAGGGGAAAAACTGTTTTTT.

On this clonotype: A read error may explain this, as a much larger clone is one base away. The chain joins TRBV29-1 to TRBJ2-2, with TRBD1 identical over 9 bases. The CDR3 is 14 amino acids. CDR1 and CDR2 from the germline V gene are SQVTM and ANQGSEA. The CDR3 spells CSVTTGGNTGELYF. The CDR3 DNA reads as TGCAGCGTTACGACAGGGGGAAACACCGGGGAGCTGTATTTT.

At least ten counts were recorded for this clonotype. The chain is built from TRBV28 and TRBJ2-6; D uncertain. V was clipped by 4 bases and J by 3 bases, with 7 bases between them. Germline CDR1 MDHEN, CDR2 SYDVKM. The CDR3 runs 14 residues. The CDR3 protein is CASSSGGGANVLTF. CDR3 nucleotides: TGTGCCAGCAGTTCGGGCGGTGGGGCCAACGTCCTGACTTTC.

This clonotype was seen ten or more times. The chain uses TRBV9 and TRBJ2-5; a weak D match, TRBD1 (5 bases). This CDR3 spans 13 amino acids. Trimming left V 4 bases short and J 5 bases short, with 12 bases between. Germline CDR1 and CDR2: SGDLS and YYNGEE. CDR3 coding DNA: TGTGCCAGCAGCCCCCGACAGAAGGAGACCCAGTACTTC. This codes for CASSPRQKETQYF.

This clonotype was detected many times. For the CDR3, the DNA is TGTGCCAGCATGGGGTCCGGCTCCTATAATTCACCCCTCCACTTT. Translating it yields CASMGSGSYNSPLHF. The rearrangement joins TRBV2 to TRBJ1-6, with D unclear. Trimming took 7 bases from V and 0 from J, leaving 10 bases between them. The CDR3 has 15 amino acids. Germline V CDR1 and CDR2: SNHLY, FYNNEI. The full variable domain, completed using reference TRBV2 and TRBJ1-6, is EPEVTQTPSHQVTQMGQEVILRCVPISNHLYFYWYRQILGQKVEFLVSFYNNEISEKSEIFDDQFSVERPDGSNFTLKIRSTKLEDSAMYFCASMGSGSYNSPLHFGNGTRLTVT.

The chain uses TRBV5-1 and TRBJ2-1, with 10 nucleotides matching TRBD1. Germline trimming cut 3 bases from V and 10 bases from J; bases unmatched to any gene: 7. This CDR3 region has 14 residues. Per the germline V gene, CDR1 is SGHRS and CDR2 is YFSETQ. CDR3 sequence (DNA): TGCGCCAGCAGCTCGGGACAGGGGCTTGGCGAGCAGTTCTTC. This encodes CASSSGQGLGEQFF.

This clonotype came up many times. The chain combines TRBV12-3 or TRBV12-4 with TRBJ2-7, with D maybe TRBD2 (6 bases). There are 18 residues in the CDR3. The V and J ends lost 7 bases and 2 bases respectively, with 27 bases between them. The CDR3 DNA reads as TGTGCCAGCAACTCGCCCGAGGTCTCGCGGGCGGGAACCTACGAGCAGTACTTC. This sequence encodes CASNSPEVSRAGTYEQYF.

This clonotype was seen many times. J is TRBJ2-1 and V is TRBV20-1, with 9 nucleotides matching TRBD1. Germline loops: CDR1 DFQATT, CDR2 SNEGSKA (reference sequence). This CDR3 comprises 16 residues. V lost 0 bases, J lost 5 bases, and 8 bases stayed unmatched. CDR3: CSAREIRDRVNNEQFF. DNA of the CDR3: TGCAGTGCTAGAGAAATCCGGGACAGGGTTAACAATGAGCAGTTCTTC.

Ten or more counts support this clonotype. This rearrangement joins TRBV5-1 to TRBJ2-7; unclear D gene. With 0 bases removed from V and 10 bases from J, the gap between germline ends came to 11 bases. The CDR3 is 12 amino acids. Germline CDR1 and CDR2: SGHRS and YFSETQ. CDR3 sequence (DNA): TGCGCCAGCAGCTTGGATAGGGTCGCCCAGTACTTC. Protein sequence: CASSLDRVAQYF.

This clonotype was found once. This may arise from a read error, as a much more abundant clone is one base away. In this CDR3 the conserved last residue, phenylalanine or tryptophan, is missing, so a read error is likely. V gene TRBV18 combines with J gene TRBJ2-5; possible D gene TRBD2, 5 bases. CDR1 is KGHSH and CDR2 is LQKENI in the germline V gene. The ends were cut back, 6 bases at V and 4 bases at J, with 12 bases in the middle. This CDR3 has 13 amino acids. CDR3 sequence reads: CASSLLVAETQYY. CDR3 DNA: TGTGCCAGCTCCCTACTAGTGGCAGAGACCCAGTACTAC.

This clonotype has at least ten counts. The genes are TRBV28 and TRBJ2-2; 7 bases fit TRBD2. V lost 5 bases to trimming and J lost 3 bases; unmatched junction nucleotides: 15. CDR3 size: 18 residues. Germline assignment: CDR1 MDHEN and CDR2 SYDVKM. CDR3 loop: CASSPSGAGITYTGELFF. The CDR3 DNA is TGTGCCAGCAGTCCCAGTGGAGCGGGGATAACATACACCGGGGAGCTGTTTTTT.

The chain recombines TRBV5-1 with TRBJ2-6; TRBD1 aligns across 8 bases. This CDR3 region has 16 residues. The ends lost 4 bases at V and 3 bases at J; junction bases unmatched: 6. Germline CDR1 reads SGHRS; CDR2 reads YFSETQ. For the CDR3, the DNA is TGCGCCAGCAGCCAGGACAGGGATGGTGGGGCCAACGTCCTGACTTTC. Its protein is CASSQDRDGGANVLTF.

There are many counts of this clonotype. This chain links TRBV18 with TRBJ2-5; 9 positions agree with TRBD2. With V trimmed by 2 bases and J by 3 bases, 1 base remained unmatched. CDR3 length: 14 amino acids. The germline CDR1 and CDR2 sequences are KGHSH and LQKENI. CDR3 in amino acids: CASSPASGEETQYF. CDR3 bases: TGTGCCAGCTCACCAGCTAGCGGGGAAGAGACCCAGTACTTC.

The sample holds many counts of this clonotype. The gene calls are TRBV4-1 and TRBJ1-4, with D unresolved. CDR1 is MGHRA, CDR2 YSYEKL, per germline. CDR3 length: 15 amino acids. Trimming pared 0 bases from V and 5 bases from J, leaving 10 bases between. CDR3: CASSQDADGNEKLFF. CDR3 nucleotides: TGCGCCAGCAGCCAAGACGCGGACGGAAATGAAAAACTGTTTTTT.

This clonotype was seen at least ten times. The chain carries TRBV28 and TRBJ2-7, with D perhaps assigned TRBD1 or TRBD2 (5 bases each). The CDR3 contains 11 residues. Germline V gene sequence: CDR1 MDHEN, CDR2 SYDVKM. The CDR3 DNA reads as TGTGCGGCTGAGGGGTACTACGAGCAGTACTTC. Translating it yields CAAEGYYEQYF.

This clonotype came up many times. The genes are TRBV7-8 and TRBJ2-1; D unresolved. V gave up 3 bases and J gave up 0 bases, with 24 bases separating them. This CDR3 has 20 amino acids. CDR1 SGHVS and CDR2 FQNEAQ come from the germline V gene. The CDR3 reads CASSFSWFRKSASSYNEQFF. CDR3 bases: TGTGCCAGCAGCTTTAGTTGGTTCCGGAAAAGCGCGAGCTCCTACAATGAGCAGTTCTTC. Based on the CDR3 plus reference TRBV7-8 and TRBJ2-1, the full variable domain is GAGVSQSPRYKVAKRGQDVALRCDPISGHVSLFWYQQALGQGPEFLTYFQNEAQLDKSGLPSDRFFAERPEGSVSTLKIQRTQQEDSAVYLCASSFSWFRKSASSYNEQFFGPGTRLTVL.